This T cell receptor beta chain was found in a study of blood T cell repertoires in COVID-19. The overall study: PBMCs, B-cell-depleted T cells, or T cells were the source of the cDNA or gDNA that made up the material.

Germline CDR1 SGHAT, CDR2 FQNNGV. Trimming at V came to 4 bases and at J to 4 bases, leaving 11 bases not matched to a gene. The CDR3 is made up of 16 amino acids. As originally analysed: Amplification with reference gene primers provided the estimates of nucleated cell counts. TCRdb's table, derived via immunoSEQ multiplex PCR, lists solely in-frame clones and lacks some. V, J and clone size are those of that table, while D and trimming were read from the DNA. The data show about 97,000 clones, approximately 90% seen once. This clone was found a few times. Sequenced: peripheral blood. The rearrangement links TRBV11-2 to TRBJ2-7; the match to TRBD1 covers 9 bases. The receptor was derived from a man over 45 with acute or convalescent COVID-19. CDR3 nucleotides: TGTGCCAGCAGCTCCCTCCCGGGACAGGGTGTTTACGAGCAGTACTTC. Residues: CASSSLPGQGVYEQYF. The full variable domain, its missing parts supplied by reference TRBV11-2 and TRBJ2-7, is EAGVAQSPRYKIIEKRQSVAFWCNPISGHATLYWYQQILGQGPKLLIQFQNNGVVDDSQLPKDRFSAERLKGVDSTLKIQPAKLEDSAVYLCASSSLPGQGVYEQYFGPGTRLTVT.